This T cell receptor (beta chain) stems from a study of Ad26.COV2.S vaccination and SARS-CoV-2 variants. Study background: Enrollment placed the donor in the COV1001 Ad26.COV2.S trial arm.

The treatment denotes: about 20 received Ad26.COV2.S at low or high dose, single or two shots; about 5 received placebo; per-sample allocation not given. Sampling took place 63 days after the first vaccine or placebo injection. TCRdb keeps only in-frame clones here, not all; method: immunoSEQ multiplex PCR. The sample shows around 400,000 clones, about 93% of them seen only once. This clone was found a few times. The CDR3 consists of 12 residues. Germline CDR1 is ENHRY and CDR2 is SYGVKD. With 9 bases removed from V and 6 bases from J, the gap between germline ends came to 14 bases. The source is a person aged 18 to 59 who received the Ad26.COV2.S COVID-19 vaccine or a placebo. This chain uses TRBV10-3 with TRBJ1-2; D remains ambiguous. This specimen consisted of peripheral blood, obtained in a trial of Ad26.COV2.S vaccine versus placebo. This CDR3 reads CAMSGQLDGYTF. The CDR3 DNA follows: TGTGCCATGAGCGGGCAGTTGGATGGCTACACCTTC.